This T cell receptor (beta chain) was obtained from a study of cytomegalovirus exposure and HLA in healthy donors. Overall study context: The 130 or so validation repertoires, a later analysis reported, used the same platform as the approximately 650 first-cohort repertoires.

Study conclusions and caveats: The listing of fewer than 200 TCR beta chains classed them as cytomegalovirus-associated.

As to this clone: The antigen is undetermined.

Sequencing used immunoSEQ multiplex PCR; TCRdb keeps in-frame clones, though not all of them. The data show fewer than 100,000 clones, just over 90% seen once. Sequenced material: PBMCs. The sequence derives from a man aged 25-40 years in good health and CMV-seronegative.

The CDR3 region has the DNA TGTGCCAGCAGCGTTCAAGACCAGGGTGAAGCTTTCTTT. This translates into CASSVQDQGEAFF. This chain connects TRBV9 to TRBJ1-1; tentatively, D is TRBD1 (5 bases). This CDR3 spans 13 amino acids. Trimming stripped 2 bases from V and 7 bases from J, with 12 bases between. In germline, CDR1 is SGDLS, CDR2 YYNGEE. The whole variable domain, filled in from reference TRBV9 and TRBJ1-1, reads DSGVTQTPKHLITATGQRVTLRCSPRSGDLSVYWYQQSLDQGLQFLIQYYNGEERAKGNILERFSAQQFPDLHSELNLSSLELGDSALYFCASSVQDQGEAFFGQGTRLTVV.